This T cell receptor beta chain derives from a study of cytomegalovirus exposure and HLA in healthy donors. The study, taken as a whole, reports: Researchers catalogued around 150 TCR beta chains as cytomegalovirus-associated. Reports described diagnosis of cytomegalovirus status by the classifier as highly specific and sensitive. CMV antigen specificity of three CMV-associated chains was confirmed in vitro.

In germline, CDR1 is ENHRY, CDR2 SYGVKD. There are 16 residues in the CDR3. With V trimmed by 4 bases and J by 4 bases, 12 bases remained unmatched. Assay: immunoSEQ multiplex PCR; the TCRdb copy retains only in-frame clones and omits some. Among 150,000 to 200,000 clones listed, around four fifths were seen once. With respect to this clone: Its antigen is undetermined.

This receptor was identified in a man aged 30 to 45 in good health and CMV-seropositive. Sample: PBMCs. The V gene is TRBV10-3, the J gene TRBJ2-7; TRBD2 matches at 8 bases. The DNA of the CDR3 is TGTGCCATCAGTGGGCCACCGGGACTAGGTTCGTACGAGCAGTACTTC. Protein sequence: CAISGPPGLGSYEQYF.